This TCR beta chain was identified in a study of response to subunit inactivated influenza vaccine. The study, taken as a whole, reports: Authors suggested seasonal influenza vaccinations each recruit few new T cells.

TCRdb passed the RT-PCR reads through MiXCR, listing each CDR3 protein once. The sample shows about 170,000 distinct CDR3 sequences, more than 10% of them seen only once. Notes on this clonotype: Its antigen is still unknown.

J lost 3 bases, V lost 2 bases, and 1 base had no gene match. CDR3 length: 14 residues. The germline gives CDR1 SEHNR, CDR2 FQNEAQ (reference sequence). The sample was also reused in another study, on T cells expressing NK-cell markers. From that second work: As the method of synthesis, 5'RACE template switching with UMIs yielded TCR beta cDNA. Dominant NKG2C+ clonotype frequencies of 1.0-7.0% of CD8+ T cells were measured in over 5 donors. The study found these clonotypes also leading the CD3+CD56-NKG2C+ fraction in a few donors. The study left the HCMV specificity of expanded NKG2C+ T cell clones unresolved.

The sequence came from a man aged 45-65 years who received an inactivated influenza vaccine. The input for sequencing was CD8+ T cells sorted from PBMCs, taken roughly 12 days after vaccination. The chain links TRBV7-9 to TRBJ2-1, with 7 bases fitting TRBD2. The CDR3 region is CASSLSGGYNEQFF. The DNA for the CDR3 is TGTGCCAGCAGCTTATCGGGGGGCTACAATGAGCAGTTCTTC.